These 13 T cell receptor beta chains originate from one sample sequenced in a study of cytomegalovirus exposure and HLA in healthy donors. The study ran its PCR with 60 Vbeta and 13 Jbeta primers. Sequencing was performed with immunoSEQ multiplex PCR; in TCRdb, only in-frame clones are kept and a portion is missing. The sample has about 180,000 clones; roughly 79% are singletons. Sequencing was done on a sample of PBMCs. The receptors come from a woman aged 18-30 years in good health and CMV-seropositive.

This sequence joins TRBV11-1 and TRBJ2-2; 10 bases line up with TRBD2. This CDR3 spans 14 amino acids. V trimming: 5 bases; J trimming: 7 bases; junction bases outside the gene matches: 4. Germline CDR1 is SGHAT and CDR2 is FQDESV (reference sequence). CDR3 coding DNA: TGTGCCAGCAGCCGAGAGCGGGGGGGCGGGGAGCTGTTTTTT. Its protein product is CASSRERGGGELFF.

The CDR3 reads CASSLTGLTDTQYF. CDR3 sequence (DNA): TGCGCCAGCAGCCTTACAGGGCTCACAGATACGCAGTATTTT. This rearrangement joins TRBV5-1 to TRBJ2-3; a weak D match, TRBD1 (6 bases). V was cut by 4 bases and J by 2 bases, with 11 bases left in between. Germline CDR1 is SGHRS and CDR2 is YFSETQ. The CDR3 totals 14 residues.

As DNA, the CDR3 is TGTGCCAGCAGCGTAGGGTCGGGGACAGATACGCAGTATTTT. It codes for CASSVGSGTDTQYF. The chain joins TRBV9 to TRBJ2-3; a weak D match, TRBD2 (5 bases). V was clipped by 0 bases and J by 3 bases, with 8 bases between them. CDR3 length equals 14 residues. CDR1 is SGDLS and CDR2 is YYNGEE in the germline V gene. Looking up the rest from reference TRBV9 and TRBJ2-3 gives the full variable domain: DSGVTQTPKHLITATGQRVTLRCSPRSGDLSVYWYQQSLDQGLQFLIQYYNGEERAKGNILERFSAQQFPDLHSELNLSSLELGDSALYFCASSVGSGTDTQYFGPGTRLTVL.

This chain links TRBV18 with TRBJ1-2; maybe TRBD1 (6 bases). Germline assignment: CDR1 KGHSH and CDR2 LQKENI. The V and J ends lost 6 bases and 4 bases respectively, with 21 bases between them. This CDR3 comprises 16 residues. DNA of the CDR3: TGTGCCAGCTCCCCATCGGACGGACAGAGTAGCTATGGCTACACCTTC. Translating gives CASSPSDGQSSYGYTF.

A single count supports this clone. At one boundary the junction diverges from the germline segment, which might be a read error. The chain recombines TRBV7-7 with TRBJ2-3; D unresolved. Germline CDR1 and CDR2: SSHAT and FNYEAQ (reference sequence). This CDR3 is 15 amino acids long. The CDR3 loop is CASSRGSQARDTQYF. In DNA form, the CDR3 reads TGTGCTAGCAGCCGTGGAAGCCAGGCAAGAGATACGCAGTATTTT.

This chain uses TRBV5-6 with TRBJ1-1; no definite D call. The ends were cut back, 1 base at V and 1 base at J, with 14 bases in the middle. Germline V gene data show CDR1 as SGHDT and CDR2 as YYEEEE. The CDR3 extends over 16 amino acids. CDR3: CASSLIVDRTNTEAFF. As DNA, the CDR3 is TGTGCCAGCAGCTTGATAGTCGATCGAACGAACACTGAAGCTTTCTTT.

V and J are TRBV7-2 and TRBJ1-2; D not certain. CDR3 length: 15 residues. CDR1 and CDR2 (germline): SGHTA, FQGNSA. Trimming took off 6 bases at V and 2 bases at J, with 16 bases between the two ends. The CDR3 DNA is TGTGCCAGCAGGACTGTGCTGGGAGGGAACTATGGCTACACCTTC. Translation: CASRTVLGGNYGYTF.

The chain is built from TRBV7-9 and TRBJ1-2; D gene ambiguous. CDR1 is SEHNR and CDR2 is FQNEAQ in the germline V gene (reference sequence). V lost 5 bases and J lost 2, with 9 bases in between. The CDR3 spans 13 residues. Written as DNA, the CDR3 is TGTGCCAGCAGCCCCCCTATGAACTATGGCTACACCTTC. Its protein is CASSPPMNYGYTF.

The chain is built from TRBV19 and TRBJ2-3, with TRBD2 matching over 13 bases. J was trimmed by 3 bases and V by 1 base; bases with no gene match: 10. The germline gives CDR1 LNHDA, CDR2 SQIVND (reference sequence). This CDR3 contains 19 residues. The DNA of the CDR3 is TGTGCCAGTAGTATAGGGAGGACTAGCGGGGGCCCGGTAACAGATACGCAGTATTTT. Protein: CASSIGRTSGGPVTDTQYF.

The CDR3 is CASRAGTRSYEQYF. Here the CDR3 DNA reads TGTGCCAGCCGAGCCGGGACTCGGTCCTACGAGCAGTACTTC. V gene TRBV2 combines with J gene TRBJ2-7, with a weak D call TRBD2 (6 bases). The CDR3 extends over 14 amino acids. Trimming removed 8 bases from V and 1 base from J, with 15 bases in between. Germline values: CDR1 SNHLY, CDR2 FYNNEI. The full variable domain, in which reference TRBV2 and TRBJ2-7 provide the parts outside the CDR3, is EPEVTQTPSHQVTQMGQEVILRCVPISNHLYFYWYRQILGQKVEFLVSFYNNEISEKSEIFDDQFSVERPDGSNFTLKIRSTKLEDSAMYFCASRAGTRSYEQYFGPGTRLTVT.

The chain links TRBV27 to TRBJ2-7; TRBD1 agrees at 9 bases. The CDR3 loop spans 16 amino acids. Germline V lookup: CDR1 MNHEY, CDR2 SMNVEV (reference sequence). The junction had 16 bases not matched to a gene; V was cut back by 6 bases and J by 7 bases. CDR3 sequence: CASREKPGQGLREQYF. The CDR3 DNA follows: TGTGCCAGCAGGGAGAAACCGGGACAGGGTTTGAGGGAGCAGTACTTC.

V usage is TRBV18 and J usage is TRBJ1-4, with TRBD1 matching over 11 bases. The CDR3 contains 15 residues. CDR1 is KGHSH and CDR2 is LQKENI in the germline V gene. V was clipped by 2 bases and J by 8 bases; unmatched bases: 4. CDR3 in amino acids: CASSPSGQGDEKLFF. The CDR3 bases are TGTGCCAGCTCACCATCGGGACAGGGGGACGAAAAACTGTTTTTT.

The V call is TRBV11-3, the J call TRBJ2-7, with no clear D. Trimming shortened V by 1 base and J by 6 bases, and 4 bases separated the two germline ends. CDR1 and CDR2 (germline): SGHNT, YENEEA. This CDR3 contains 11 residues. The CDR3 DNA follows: TGTGCCAGCAGCTTAGGGAGCGAGCAGTACTTC. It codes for CASSLGSEQYF.